This TCR beta chain came from a study of blood T cell repertoires in COVID-19. This CDR3 spans 13 amino acids. Germline assignment: CDR1 SGDLS and CDR2 YYNGEE. The ends lost 2 bases at V and 6 bases at J; junction bases unmatched: 5. Sequencing used immunoSEQ multiplex PCR; TCRdb keeps in-frame clones, though not all of them. The sample contains around 80,000 clones, 70% to 90% of which appear only once. V and J are TRBV9 and TRBJ2-7, with TRBD1 matching over 7 bases. This receptor was identified in a woman of 80 years or more with active or convalescent COVID-19. The sequenced sample consisted of peripheral blood. This CDR3 reads CASSVKQGSEQYF. CDR3 coding DNA: TGTGCCAGCAGCGTCAAACAGGGGTCCGAGCAGTACTTC.